Below are 3 T cell receptor beta chains sequenced from a single sample in a study of beta chain features in type 1 diabetes. Reverse transcribing all isolated RNA meant expressed TCRB transcripts were sequenced. The assay was immunoSEQ multiplex PCR, and TCRdb's table has in-frame clones only and misses some. The table shows around 320,000 clones, with approximately 14% occurring only once. The sequenced material came from central memory CD4+ T cells from blood. These receptors were obtained from a man in his thirties or forties in good health.

This clone was counted a few times. The V call is TRBV11-3, the J call TRBJ2-5; TRBD2 agrees at 8 bases. The tail of the sequence fits TRBJ2-7 better, so the J call may be wrong. The CDR3 extends over 18 amino acids. Germline V CDR1 and CDR2: SGHNT, YENEEA. CDR3 sequence (DNA): TGTGCCAGCACCCAAATTAGGGCGGGGGGCCGCCTCTCCTACGAGCAGTACTTC. Its translation: CASTQIRAGGRLSYEQYF.

The chain has TRBV11-2 and TRBJ2-7; the D gene is possibly TRBD2 (6 bases). Germline lookup yields CDR1 SGHAT and CDR2 FQNNGV. This CDR3 spans 12 amino acids. V dropped 5 bases and J dropped 6 bases, with 11 bases sitting between them. The CDR3 DNA reads as TGTGCCAGCAGCCCTCCCGGGGGCGAGCAGTACGTC. Residues: CASSPPGGEQYV.

The sample holds a few counts of this clone. The gene calls are TRBV7-2 and TRBJ2-3, with D unclear. Germline values: CDR1 SGHTA, CDR2 FQGNSA. V dropped 3 bases and J dropped 5 bases, with 9 bases sitting between them. The CDR3 runs to 13 residues. The CDR3 coding sequence is TGTGCCAGCAGCTTCACAGTCCAAGATACGCAGTATTTT. Encoded protein: CASSFTVQDTQYF.